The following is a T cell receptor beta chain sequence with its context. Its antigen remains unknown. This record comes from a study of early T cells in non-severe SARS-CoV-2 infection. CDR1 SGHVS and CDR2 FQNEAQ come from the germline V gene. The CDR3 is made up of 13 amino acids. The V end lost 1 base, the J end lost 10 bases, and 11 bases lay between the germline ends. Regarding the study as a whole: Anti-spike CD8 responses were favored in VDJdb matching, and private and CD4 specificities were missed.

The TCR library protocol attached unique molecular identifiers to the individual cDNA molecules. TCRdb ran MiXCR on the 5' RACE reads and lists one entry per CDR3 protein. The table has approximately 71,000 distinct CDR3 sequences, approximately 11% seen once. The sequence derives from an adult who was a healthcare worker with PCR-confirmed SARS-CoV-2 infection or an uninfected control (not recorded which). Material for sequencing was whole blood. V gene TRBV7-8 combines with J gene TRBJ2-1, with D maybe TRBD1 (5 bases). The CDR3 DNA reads TGTGCCAGCAGCTTAGTTGACCCAGGGGAGCAGTTCTTC. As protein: CASSLVDPGEQFF.